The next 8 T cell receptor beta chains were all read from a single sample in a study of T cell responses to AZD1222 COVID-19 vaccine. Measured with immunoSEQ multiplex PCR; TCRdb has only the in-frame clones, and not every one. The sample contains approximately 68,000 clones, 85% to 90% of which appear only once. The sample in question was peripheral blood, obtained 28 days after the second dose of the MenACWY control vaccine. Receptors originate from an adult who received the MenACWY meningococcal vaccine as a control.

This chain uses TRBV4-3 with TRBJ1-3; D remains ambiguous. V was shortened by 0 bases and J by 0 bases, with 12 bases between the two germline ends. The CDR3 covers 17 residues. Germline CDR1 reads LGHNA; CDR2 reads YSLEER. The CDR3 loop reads CASSQDGPRNSGNTIYF. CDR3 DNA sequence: TGCGCCAGCAGCCAAGATGGACCGAGAAACTCTGGAAACACCATATATTTT.

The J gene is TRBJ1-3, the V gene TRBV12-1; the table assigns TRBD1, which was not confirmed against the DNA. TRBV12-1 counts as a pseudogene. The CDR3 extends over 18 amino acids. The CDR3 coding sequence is TGTGCCAGCAGCTATTCGGCACAGGGAGCCACCTCTGGAAACACCATATATTTT. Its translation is CASSYSAQGATSGNTIYF.

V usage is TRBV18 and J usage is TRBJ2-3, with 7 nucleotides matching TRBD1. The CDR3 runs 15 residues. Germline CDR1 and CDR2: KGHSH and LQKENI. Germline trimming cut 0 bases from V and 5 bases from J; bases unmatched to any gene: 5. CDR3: CASSPPNRGEDTQYF. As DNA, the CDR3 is TGTGCCAGCTCACCACCGAACAGGGGAGAAGATACGCAGTATTTT.

Here the CDR3 reads CASSWAEQETQYF. In DNA, the CDR3 is TGTGCCAGCAGCTGGGCTGAACAAGAGACCCAGTACTTC. V is TRBV5-4 and J is TRBJ2-5; D gene unclear. This CDR3 is 13 amino acids long. The V gene's germline CDR1 is SGHNT and CDR2 YYREEE (reference sequence). The germline V and J ends were trimmed by 3 bases and 2 bases, with 8 bases remaining between them.

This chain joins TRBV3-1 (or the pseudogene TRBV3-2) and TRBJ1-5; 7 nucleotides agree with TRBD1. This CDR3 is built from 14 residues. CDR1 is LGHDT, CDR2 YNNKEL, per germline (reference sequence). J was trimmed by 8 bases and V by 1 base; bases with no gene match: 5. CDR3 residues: CASSQGGGSEPQHF. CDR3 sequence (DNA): TGTGCCAGCAGCCAAGGAGGGGGCAGTGAGCCCCAGCATTTT.

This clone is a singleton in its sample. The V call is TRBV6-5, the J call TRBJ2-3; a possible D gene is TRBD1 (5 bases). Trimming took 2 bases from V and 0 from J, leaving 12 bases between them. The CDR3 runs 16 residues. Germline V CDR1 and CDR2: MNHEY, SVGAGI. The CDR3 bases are TGTGCCAGCAGTTACCTTCAGGGCTTAAGCACAGATACGCAGTATTTT. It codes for CASSYLQGLSTDTQYF.

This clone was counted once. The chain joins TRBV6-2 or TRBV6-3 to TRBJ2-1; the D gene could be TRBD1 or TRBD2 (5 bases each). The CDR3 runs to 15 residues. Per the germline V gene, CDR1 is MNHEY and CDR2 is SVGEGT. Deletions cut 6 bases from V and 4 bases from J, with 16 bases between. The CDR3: CASSPLPGRYNEQFF. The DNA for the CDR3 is TGTGCCAGCAGCCCTCTTCCAGGGAGATACAATGAGCAGTTCTTC.

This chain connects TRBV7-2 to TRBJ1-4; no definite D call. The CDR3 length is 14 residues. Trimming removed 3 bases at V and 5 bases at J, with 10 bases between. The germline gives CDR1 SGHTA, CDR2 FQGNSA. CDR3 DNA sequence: TGTGCCAGCAGCTTGGCGGGGATCAATGAAAAACTGTTTTTT. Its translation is CASSLAGINEKLFF.